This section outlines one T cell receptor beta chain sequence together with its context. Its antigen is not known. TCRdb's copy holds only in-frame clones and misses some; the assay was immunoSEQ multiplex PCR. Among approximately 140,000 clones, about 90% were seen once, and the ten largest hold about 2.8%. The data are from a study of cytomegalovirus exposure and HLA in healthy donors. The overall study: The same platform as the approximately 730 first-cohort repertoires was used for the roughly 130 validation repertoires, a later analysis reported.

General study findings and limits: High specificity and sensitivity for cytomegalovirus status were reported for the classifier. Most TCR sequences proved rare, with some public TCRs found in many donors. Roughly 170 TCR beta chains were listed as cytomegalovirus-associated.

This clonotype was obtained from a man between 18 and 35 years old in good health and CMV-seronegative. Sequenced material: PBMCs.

The CDR3 DNA sequence: TGTGCCAGCAGCCCCTTCGGGGGACTAGCGGGAGTCGAGCAGTACTTC. Protein sequence: CASSPFGGLAGVEQYF. This chain connects TRBV7-9 to TRBJ2-7, with 14 bases lining up with TRBD2. The CDR3 is 16 amino acids. J was trimmed by 6 bases and V by 5 bases; bases with no gene match: 9. Germline-derived CDR1 and CDR2 are SEHNR and FQNEAQ (reference sequence).